This T cell receptor (beta chain) was captured by sequencing in a study of T cell responses to AZD1222 COVID-19 vaccine. The assay was immunoSEQ multiplex PCR, and TCRdb's table has in-frame clones only and misses some. Of 75,000 to 95,000 clones listed, about 91% are singletons. The V gene's germline CDR1 is SGHTA and CDR2 FQGNSA. The V end was cut by 0 bases, the J end by 11 bases, with 13 bases between. The CDR3 is 13 amino acids. The chain recombines TRBV7-2 with TRBJ2-5; no firm D call. The source of this sequence is an adult who received the MenACWY meningococcal vaccine as a control. Sequenced material: peripheral blood, taken 28 days after the second dose of the MenACWY control vaccine. For the CDR3, the DNA is TGTGCCAGCAGCTTAGCCTCGACCCGGGTTCAGTACTTC. Amino acid sequence: CASSLASTRVQYF.